This TCR beta chain was recovered during a study of blood T cell repertoires in COVID-19. This clone was seen just once. TCRdb's copy holds only in-frame clones and misses some; the assay was immunoSEQ multiplex PCR. Among more than 300,000 clones listed, approximately 90% were seen once. The V gene's germline CDR1 is LNHDA and CDR2 SQIVND (reference sequence). CDR3 size: 15 residues. V dropped 5 bases and J dropped 9 bases, with 22 bases sitting between them. Sequencing used PBMCs or T cells enriched from blood (not recorded which). The chain links TRBV19 to TRBJ2-5, with D tentatively TRBD1 (5 bases). The origin of this receptor is a woman aged 25 to 39 who had been exposed to COVID-19. The CDR3 reads CASSSHQGAGVAQYF. The CDR3 DNA reads TGTGCCAGTAGTTCACACCAGGGCGCAGGAGTGGCCCAGTACTTC.